This TCR beta chain was identified during a study of shared clonotypes between healthy human individuals. CDR1 is SGHDT and CDR2 is YYEEEE in the germline V gene. Trimming shortened V by 3 bases and J by 0 bases, and 13 bases separated the two germline ends. The CDR3 consists of 16 residues. The table came from immunoSEQ multiplex PCR; TCRdb's copy has only in-frame clones and leaves some out. The sample has a few hundred thousand clones; roughly 91% are singletons. This clone was recorded once. The chain couples TRBV5-6 to TRBJ1-5, with D tentatively TRBD1 (5 bases). The sequenced material came from memory CD8+ T cells sorted from blood. Subset here: CD45RO+ cells pooled with CCR7-negative TemRA cells. The sequence came from a man between 18 and 35 years old in good health. The CDR3 DNA sequence: TGTGCCAGCAGCTCAGGGAGGGTTAATAGCAATCAGCCCCAGCATTTT. It specifies CASSSGRVNSNQPQHF.